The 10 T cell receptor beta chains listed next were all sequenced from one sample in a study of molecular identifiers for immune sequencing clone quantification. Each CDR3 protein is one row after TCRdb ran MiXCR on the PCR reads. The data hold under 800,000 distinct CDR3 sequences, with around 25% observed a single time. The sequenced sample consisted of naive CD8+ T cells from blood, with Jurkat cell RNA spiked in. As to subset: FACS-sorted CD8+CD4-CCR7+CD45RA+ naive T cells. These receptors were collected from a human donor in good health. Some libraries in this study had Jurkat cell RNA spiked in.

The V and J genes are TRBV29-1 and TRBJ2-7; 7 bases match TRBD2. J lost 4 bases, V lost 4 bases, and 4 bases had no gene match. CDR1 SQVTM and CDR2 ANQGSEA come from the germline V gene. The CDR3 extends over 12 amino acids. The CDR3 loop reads CSVVGGEYEQYF. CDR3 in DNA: TGCAGCGTTGTTGGGGGGGAGTACGAGCAGTACTTC.

CDR3 sequence: CASSPRRGGYTF. The CDR3 nucleotides read TGTGCCAGCAGCCCCAGGCGGGGTGGCTACACCTTC. V and J are TRBV3-1 and TRBJ1-2; D is undetermined. The CDR3 spans 12 residues. V was clipped by 4 bases and J by 7 bases, with 10 bases between them. Looked up from germline, CDR1 is LGHDT and CDR2 is YNNKEL (reference sequence).

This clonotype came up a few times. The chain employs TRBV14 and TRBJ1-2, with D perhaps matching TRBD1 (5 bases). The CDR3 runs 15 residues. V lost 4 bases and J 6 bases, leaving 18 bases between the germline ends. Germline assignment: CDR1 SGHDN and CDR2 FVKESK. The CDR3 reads CASSPYLGDPDGYTF. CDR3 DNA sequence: TGTGCCAGCAGCCCCTACTTGGGGGATCCGGATGGCTACACCTTC.

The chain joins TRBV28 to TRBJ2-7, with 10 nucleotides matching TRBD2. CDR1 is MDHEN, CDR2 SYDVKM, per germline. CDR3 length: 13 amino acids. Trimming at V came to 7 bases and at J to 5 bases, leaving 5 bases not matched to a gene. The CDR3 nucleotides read TGTGCCAGCATCGGACTAGCGGAGGACGAGCAGTACTTC. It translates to CASIGLAEDEQYF.

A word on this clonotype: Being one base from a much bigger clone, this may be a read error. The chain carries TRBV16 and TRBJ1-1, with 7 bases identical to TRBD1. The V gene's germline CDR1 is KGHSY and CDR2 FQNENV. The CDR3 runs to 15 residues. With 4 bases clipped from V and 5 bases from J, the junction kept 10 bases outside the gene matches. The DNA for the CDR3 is TGTGCCAGCAGCCGATACACAGGGGCAAGGACTGAAGCTTTCTTT. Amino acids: CASSRYTGARTEAFF.

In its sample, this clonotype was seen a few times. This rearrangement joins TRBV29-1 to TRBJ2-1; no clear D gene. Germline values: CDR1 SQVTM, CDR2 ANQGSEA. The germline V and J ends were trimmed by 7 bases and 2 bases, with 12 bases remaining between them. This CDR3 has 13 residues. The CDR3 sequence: CSATGVTYNEQFF. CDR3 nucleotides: TGCAGCGCCACCGGCGTAACCTACAATGAGCAGTTCTTC.

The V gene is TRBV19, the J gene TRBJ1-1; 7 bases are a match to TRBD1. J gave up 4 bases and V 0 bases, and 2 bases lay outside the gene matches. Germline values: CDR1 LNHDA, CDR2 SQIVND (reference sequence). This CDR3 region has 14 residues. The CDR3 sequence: CASSIEDRFTEAFF. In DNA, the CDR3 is TGTGCCAGTAGTATAGAGGACAGGTTCACTGAAGCTTTCTTT.

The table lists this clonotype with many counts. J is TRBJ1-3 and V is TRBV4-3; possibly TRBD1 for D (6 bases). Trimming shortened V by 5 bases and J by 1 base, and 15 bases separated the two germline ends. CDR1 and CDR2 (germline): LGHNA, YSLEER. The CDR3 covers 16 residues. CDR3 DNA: TGCGCCAGCAGCTCGTCGATAGGACAGTCTGGAAACACCATATATTTT. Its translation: CASSSSIGQSGNTIYF.

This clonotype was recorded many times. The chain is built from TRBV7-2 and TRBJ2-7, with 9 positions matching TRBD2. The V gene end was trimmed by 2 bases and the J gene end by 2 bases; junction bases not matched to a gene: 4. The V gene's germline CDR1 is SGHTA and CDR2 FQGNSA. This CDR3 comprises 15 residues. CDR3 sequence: CASSLTGGGAYEQYF. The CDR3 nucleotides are TGTGCCAGCAGCTTAACAGGCGGGGGGGCCTACGAGCAGTACTTC.

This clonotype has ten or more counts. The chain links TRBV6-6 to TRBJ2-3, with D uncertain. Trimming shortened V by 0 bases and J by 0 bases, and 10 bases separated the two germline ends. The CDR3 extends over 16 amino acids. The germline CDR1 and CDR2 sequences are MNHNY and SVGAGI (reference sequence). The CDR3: CASSYSGPHSTDTQYF. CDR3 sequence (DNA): TGTGCCAGCAGTTACTCAGGGCCCCACAGCACAGATACGCAGTATTTT.